The rows below give T cell receptor beta chains drawn from one sample of a study of shared clonotypes between healthy human individuals. Repertoires were generated with immunoSEQ multiplex PCR, while TCRdb's copy carries only in-frame clones and drops some. This sample has nearly 2 million clones, with less than 95% found just once. Sequenced: naive CD8+ T cells sorted from blood. These receptor sequences come from a man younger than 35 in good health. CDR3s include the opening cysteine and the closing phenylalanine or tryptophan. The D gene is left open where the match is weak. Some rows have no size entry. The others give once, few or many, or a class for an expanded clone.

size,V,D,J,CDR3,DNA
.,TRBV5-5,.,TRBJ1-2,CASSLVGTVTYGYTF,TGTGCCAGCAGCTTGGTGGGGACGGTGACCTATGGCTACACCTTC
.,TRBV9,.,TRBJ2-7,CASSYRAEPIYEQYF,TGTGCCAGCAGCTACCGAGCGGAGCCAATCTACGAGCAGTACTTC
.,TRBV19,TRBD1,TRBJ2-7,CASSQDRDTYEQYF,TGTGCCAGTAGTCAGGACAGGGATACCTACGAGCAGTACTTC
.,TRBV30,.,TRBJ2-7,CAWSVGQGFSYEQYF,TGTGCCTGGAGTGTAGGGCAGGGATTTTCCTACGAGCAGTACTTC
once,TRBV27,.,TRBJ2-3,CASSLNGGDGGTDTQYF,TGTGCCAGCAGTCTCAACGGTGGGGATGGAGGCACAGATACGCAGTATTTT
.,TRBV7-6,TRBD2,TRBJ2-5,CASSLALVAGEKETQYF,TGTGCCAGCAGCTTAGCGTTGGTAGCGGGGGAGAAAGAGACCCAGTACTTC
.,TRBV7-2,TRBD1,TRBJ2-7,CASSSDRDSYEQYF,TGTGCCAGCAGCTCCGACAGGGACTCCTACGAGCAGTACTTC
.,TRBV28,.,TRBJ2-5,CASSFDTPQETQYF,TGTGCCAGCAGTTTTGACACCCCCCAAGAGACCCAGTACTTC
.,TRBV13,TRBD1,TRBJ2-7,CASSVAGQGAYEQYF,TGTGCCAGCTCCGTAGCTGGACAGGGGGCTTACGAGCAGTACTTC
.,TRBV2,.,TRBJ2-7,CASMGDGFTGQYF,TGTGCCAGTATGGGTGACGGGTTTACAGGGCAGTACTTC
.,TRBV30,TRBD1,TRBJ1-4,CAWTTGAPNEKLFF,TGTGCCTGGACCACAGGGGCGCCTAATGAAAAACTGTTTTTT
.,TRBV11-2,.,TRBJ1-5,CASSAMVDQPQHF,TGTGCCAGCAGCGCTATGGTGGATCAGCCCCAGCATTTT
.,TRBV9,.,TRBJ2-2,CASSVSTGELFF,TGTGCCAGCAGCGTTAGCACCGGGGAGCTGTTTTTT
.,TRBV5-6,TRBD1,TRBJ2-7,CASSSTPGTGSEQYF,TGTGCCAGCAGCTCGACTCCCGGGACAGGGTCCGAGCAGTACTTC
.,TRBV13,.,TRBJ2-7,CASSLEQVPEQYF,TGTGCCAGCAGCTTAGAACAGGTTCCCGAGCAGTACTTC
.,TRBV10-3,.,TRBJ2-5,CAIKDGGETQYF,TGTGCCATCAAAGACGGCGGAGAGACCCAGTACTTC
.,TRBV5-1,TRBD1,TRBJ2-6,CASSPGQGTGANVLTF,TGCGCCAGCAGCCCAGGACAGGGGACAGGGGCCAACGTCCTGACTTTC
.,TRBV7-9,.,TRBJ1-4,CASSPWVGGSATNEKLFF,TGTGCCAGCAGCCCATGGGTTGGGGGATCAGCAACTAATGAAAAACTGTTTTTT
.,TRBV29-1,.,TRBJ1-1,CSVERDTEAFF,TGCAGCGTTGAGAGGGACACTGAAGCTTTCTTT
.,TRBV5-3,.,TRBJ1-4,CARSARQGNEKLFF,TGTGCCAGAAGCGCGCGACAAGGTAATGAAAAACTGTTTTTT
.,TRBV19,.,TRBJ1-1,CASSTYRNTEAFF,TGTGCCAGTAGTACGTACAGGAACACTGAAGCTTTCTTT
.,TRBV7-8,.,TRBJ2-5,CASSSISTGIQETQYF,TGTGCCAGCAGCTCAATATCTACAGGGATCCAAGAGACCCAGTACTTC
once,TRBV9,TRBD2,TRBJ2-5,CASSGGLAKETQYF,TGTGCCAGCAGCGGGGGACTAGCGAAAGAGACCCAGTACTTC
.,TRBV7-9,.,TRBJ2-7,CASSLGPSYEQYF,TGTGCCAGCAGCTTAGGTCCCTCCTACGAGCAGTACTTC
once,TRBV7-9,TRBD1,TRBJ2-5,CASSPGQVQGTQYF,TGTGCCAGCAGCCCGGGACAGGTCCAAGGGACCCAGTACTTC
.,TRBV25-1,.,TRBJ1-2,CASSVSGYGYTF,TGTGCCAGCAGTGTGTCAGGGTATGGCTACACCTTC
.,TRBV5-4,TRBD1,TRBJ1-1,CASSFRGGTEAFF,TGTGCCAGCAGCTTCAGGGGGGGAACTGAAGCTTTCTTT
.,TRBV10-3,TRBD1,TRBJ2-7,CATEPDRATFLEQYF,TGTGCCACCGAGCCGGACAGGGCTACGTTTTTAGAGCAGTACTTC
.,TRBV7-8,.,TRBJ1-2,CASSPPRGEDRGYTF,TGTGCCAGCAGCCCGCCTAGGGGGGAAGATCGTGGCTACACCTTC
.,TRBV27,.,TRBJ2-3,CASSRNIAEPETDTQYF,TGTGCCAGCAGTAGAAATATAGCGGAGCCCGAGACAGATACGCAGTATTTT
.,TRBV2,.,TRBJ1-3,CASSGGGNYRSGNTIYF,TGTGCCAGCAGTGGGGGGGGCAACTACCGCTCTGGAAACACCATATATTTT
.,TRBV30,.,TRBJ2-3,CAWSVSDPSTDTQYF,TGTGCCTGGAGTGTTAGCGACCCTAGCACAGATACGCAGTATTTT
.,TRBV5-1,.,TRBJ2-7,CASINLPARGSYEQYF,TGCGCCAGCATTAATCTTCCAGCGCGGGGCTCCTACGAGCAGTACTTC
.,TRBV5-8,.,TRBJ2-7,CASRSAGNSYEQYF,TGTGCCAGCAGATCTGCGGGCAACTCCTACGAGCAGTACTTC
.,TRBV6-5,.,TRBJ2-7,CATAETNSYEQYF,TGTGCCACCGCGGAAACAAACTCCTACGAGCAGTACTTC
.,TRBV6-5,.,TRBJ2-1,CASSRPTGSYNEQFF,TGTGCCAGCAGTCGGCCGACAGGCTCCTACAATGAGCAGTTCTTC
.,TRBV4-3,TRBD1,TRBJ2-5,CASSQDQDRGETQYF,TGCGCCAGCAGCCAAGATCAGGACAGGGGAGAGACCCAGTACTTC
.,TRBV9,TRBD2,TRBJ2-1,CASSVEDGRVYEQFF,TGTGCCAGCAGCGTAGAGGACGGGAGGGTCTATGAGCAGTTCTTC
.,TRBV7-9,.,TRBJ1-3,CASSWITGKNTIYF,TGTGCCAGCAGCTGGATAACAGGGAAAAACACCATATATTTT
.,TRBV29-1,.,TRBJ1-6,CSVAGDGDNSPLHF,TGCAGCGTTGCCGGGGACGGGGATAATTCACCCCTCCACTTT
.,TRBV5-4,TRBD2,TRBJ2-3,CASSLFGTSGRPSTDTQYF,TGTGCCAGCAGCTTGTTCGGGACTAGCGGGAGGCCTAGCACAGATACGCAGTATTTT
.,TRBV7-2,.,TRBJ2-7,CASSLSGDRTYEQYF,TGTGCCAGCAGCTTGAGCGGGGACAGAACCTACGAGCAGTACTTC
.,TRBV13,TRBD2,TRBJ2-7,CASSFYLAGNEQYF,TGTGCCAGCAGCTTTTACCTAGCGGGAAACGAGCAGTACTTC
.,TRBV6-1,TRBD1,TRBJ1-3,CASSEGPGQFSGNTIYF,TGTGCCAGCAGTGAAGGGCCGGGACAGTTCTCTGGAAACACCATATATTTT
.,TRBV28,.,TRBJ1-6,CASSFWTDNSPLHF,TGTGCCAGCAGTTTCTGGACAGATAATTCACCCCTCCACTTT
once,TRBV13,TRBD2,TRBJ2-7,CASSLDSGGFYEQYF,TGTGCCAGCAGCTTAGACAGCGGGGGCTTCTACGAGCAGTACTTC
.,TRBV27,.,TRBJ1-2,CASSLFGDGYTF,TGTGCCAGCAGTTTATTTGGGGATGGCTACACCTTC
.,TRBV19,.,TRBJ1-1,CASSIGGANTEAFF,TGTGCCAGTAGTATTGGAGGGGCCAACACTGAAGCTTTCTTT